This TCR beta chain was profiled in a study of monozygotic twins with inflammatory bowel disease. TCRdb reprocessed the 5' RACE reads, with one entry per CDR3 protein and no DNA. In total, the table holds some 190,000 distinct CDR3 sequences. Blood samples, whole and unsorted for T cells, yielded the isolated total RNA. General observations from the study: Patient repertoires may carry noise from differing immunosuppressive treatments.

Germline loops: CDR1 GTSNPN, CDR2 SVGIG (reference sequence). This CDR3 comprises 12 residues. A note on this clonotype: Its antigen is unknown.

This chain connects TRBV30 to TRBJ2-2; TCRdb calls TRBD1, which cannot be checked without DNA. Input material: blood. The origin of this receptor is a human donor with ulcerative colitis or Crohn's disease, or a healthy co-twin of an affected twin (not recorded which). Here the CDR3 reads CAWGGDGGELFF.